The 25 T cell receptor beta chains reported below all come from one sample, sequenced in a study of T cell clonality in common variable immunodeficiency. Profiled with immunoSEQ multiplex PCR; TCRdb holds only in-frame clones, not every one. Observed in the sample are 51,000 or so clones, none of them singletons. Material for sequencing was peripheral blood mononuclear cells. Receptors originate from a person aged 18-69 years in good health.

The sample holds many counts of this clone. The DNA ends 3 residues before the CDR3 does, and the rest of the CDR3 is filled in from the germline J gene. This chain links TRBV6-1 with TRBJ1-5; 8 nucleotides agree with TRBD1. V was clipped by 3 bases and J by 4 bases; unmatched bases: 5. This CDR3 is built from 15 residues. Germline CDR1 is MNHNS and CDR2 is SASEGT. CDR3 residues: CASSDQDRANQPQHF. CDR3 DNA (partial): TGTGCCAGCAGTGATCAGGACAGGGCGAATCAGCCC.

For this clone: Read coverage stops 3 residues before the CDR3 terminus; the germline J gene supplies the remainder. This sequence joins TRBV19 and TRBJ2-3, with D possibly TRBD2 on 5 matching bases. V lost 5 bases to trimming and J lost 4 bases, with 10 bases between them. The CDR3 extends over 13 amino acids. In germline, CDR1 is LNHDA, CDR2 SQIVND (reference sequence). The DNA read from the CDR3 is TGTGCCAGTAGTCCGCCGAGGGCAGATACG. Its protein is CASSPPRADT. The whole CDR3 reads CASSPPRADTQYF.

There are many counts of this clone. From the germline J gene comes the end of the CDR3, since the read stops 3 residues before it. The V gene is TRBV19, the J gene TRBJ2-1; 11 nucleotides agree with TRBD1. The CDR3 spans 17 residues. Germline lookup yields CDR1 LNHDA and CDR2 SQIVND (reference sequence). V was pared by 0 bases and J by 5 bases, with 6 bases of the junction left unmatched. CDR3: CASSIDRGTGGHNEQFF. The part of the CDR3 DNA that was read is TGTGCCAGTAGTATAGATCGTGGGACAGGGGGGCACAATGAG.

This clone was counted at least ten times. The CDR3 end lies 3 residues beyond the end of the read and is filled in from the germline J gene. V is TRBV5-1 and J is TRBJ2-7; TRBD2 aligns across 8 bases. CDR1 and CDR2 (germline): SGHRS, YFSETQ. The CDR3 contains 15 residues. The trim removed 4 bases at V and 3 bases at J, leaving 9 bases unmatched. CDR3 region: CASSLQSGGVYEQYF. The sequenced CDR3 bases are TGCGCCAGCAGCCTCCAAAGCGGGGGCGTCTACGAG.

In this sample, this clone turned up many times. The read terminates 3 residues ahead of where the CDR3 ends, so the germline J gene completes it. This sequence joins TRBV28 and TRBJ2-7; 12 nucleotides agree with TRBD1. This CDR3 contains 17 residues. V lost 5 bases to trimming and J lost 1 base; unmatched junction nucleotides: 9. Germline-derived CDR1 and CDR2 are MDHEN and SYDVKM. The part of the CDR3 DNA that was read is TGTGCCAGCAGTGTGGACGGGACAGGGGGCAGATCCTACGAG. Protein sequence: CASSVDGTGGRSYE. The complete CDR3 protein is CASSVDGTGGRSYEQYF.

At least ten counts were recorded for this clone. The read falls 3 residues short of the CDR3 end, and the missing part is taken from the germline J gene. The chain couples TRBV30 to TRBJ1-5; TRBD1 matches at 7 bases. Trimming removed 3 bases from V and 6 bases from J; junction bases left unmatched: 5. In germline, CDR1 is GTSNPN, CDR2 SVGIG (reference sequence). The CDR3 spans 13 residues. The part of the CDR3 DNA that was read is TGTGCCTGGAGCAGACAGGGCACTCAGCCC. Its translation is CAWSRQGTQP. The whole CDR3 sequence is CAWSRQGTQPQHF.

This clone was seen repeatedly, ten times or more. The CDR3 end lies 3 residues beyond the end of the read and is filled in from the germline J gene. The gene calls are TRBV7-9 and TRBJ1-2; D ambiguous. The CDR3 is 14 amino acids. CDR1 is SEHNR and CDR2 is FQNEAQ in the germline V gene (reference sequence). Trimming took 1 base from V and 4 from J, leaving 10 bases between them. The CDR3 reads CASSLVTSRYGYTF. Incomplete CDR3 DNA: TGTGCCAGCAGCTTAGTCACATCCCGCTATGGC.

This clone was observed a few times. The DNA ends 3 residues before the CDR3 does, and the rest of the CDR3 is filled in from the germline J gene. The chain is built from TRBV7-8 and TRBJ2-1, with 10 bases aligning to TRBD1. The CDR3 extends over 18 amino acids. V lost 2 bases and J lost 7; bases outside the gene matches: 14. The germline gives CDR1 SGHVS, CDR2 FQNEAQ. CDR3 region: CASSLLHPGQGLRNEQFF. CDR3 DNA (partial): TGTGCCAGCAGCTTATTACACCCGGGACAGGGGCTGCGAAATGAG.

This clone has at least ten counts. The DNA ends 3 residues before the CDR3 does, and the rest of the CDR3 is filled in from the germline J gene. V is TRBV20-1 and J is TRBJ1-6; 7 nucleotides line up with TRBD1. Germline V lookup: CDR1 DFQATT, CDR2 SNEGSKA (reference sequence). The CDR3 consists of 14 residues. The V gene end was trimmed by 6 bases and the J gene end by 7 bases; junction bases not matched to a gene: 9. The CDR3 loop is CSARQGSGNSPLHF. CDR3 bases read: TGCAGTGCGCGACAGGGATCTGGGAATTCACCC.

There are many counts of this clone. CDR3 loop: CASSLRGNTGELFF. CDR3 bases read: TGTGCCAGCAGCTTAAGAGGGAACACCGGGGAG. The V call is TRBV7-9, the J call TRBJ2-2, with no clear D. The CDR3 extends 3 residues past the end of the read, so its final part is completed from the germline J gene. From germline, CDR1 is SEHNR and CDR2 FQNEAQ (reference sequence). Trimming left V 2 bases short and J 1 base short, with 5 bases between. The CDR3 is 14 amino acids.

This clone was recorded many times. From the germline J gene comes the end of the CDR3, since the read stops 3 residues before it. The chain joins TRBV4-1 to TRBJ2-7; TRBD1 agrees at 10 bases. Trimming at V came to 4 bases and at J to 1 base, leaving 7 bases not matched to a gene. The CDR3 extends over 16 amino acids. CDR1 is MGHRA and CDR2 is YSYEKL in the germline V gene. The CDR3 protein is CASSPSMDRGSYEQYF. The sequenced part of the CDR3 DNA is TGCGCCAGCAGCCCATCAATGGACAGGGGGTCCTACGAG.

A remark on this clone: The missing CDR3 end, 3 residues past where the read stops, is filled in from the germline J gene. This chain joins TRBV20-1 and TRBJ1-5; unclear D gene. The CDR3 loop spans 14 amino acids. Trimming took off 4 bases at V and 3 bases at J, with 13 bases between the two ends. CDR1 is DFQATT, CDR2 SNEGSKA, per germline (reference sequence). CDR3 DNA (partial): TGCAGTGCTAAAGGAGGGTCCTACAATCAGCCC. It translates to CSAKGGSYNQP. The entire CDR3 reads CSAKGGSYNQPQHF.

This clone was counted ten times or more. The chain's CDR3 is CASSLLIARGVGLNTEAFF. The covered CDR3 bases are TGTGCCAGCAGCCTACTGATCGCGAGGGGCGTTGGGTTGAACACTGAA. The rearrangement links TRBV13 to TRBJ1-1, with a possible D match to TRBD1 (5 bases). The read ends 3 residues shy of where the CDR3 ends; the end is completed using the germline J gene. There are 19 residues in the CDR3. Germline CDR1 is PRHDT and CDR2 is FYEKMQ (reference sequence). V lost 5 bases and J 0 bases, leaving 25 bases between the germline ends. The full variable domain, with the rest looked up from reference TRBV13 and TRBJ1-1, is AAGVIQSPRHLIKEKRETATLKCYPIPRHDTVYWYQQGPGQDPQFLISFYEKMQSDKGSIPDRFSAQQFSDYHSELNMSSLELGDSALYFCASSLLIARGVGLNTEAFFGQGTRLTVV.

This clone was detected ten times or more. From the germline J gene comes the end of the CDR3, since the read stops 3 residues before it. J is TRBJ2-2 and V is TRBV6-4; 7 bases fit TRBD1. CDR1 and CDR2 from the germline V gene are MRHNA and SNTAGT. This CDR3 comprises 13 residues. V was clipped by 6 bases and J by 3 bases; unmatched bases: 1. The covered CDR3 bases are TGTGCCAGCAGCGGACAGGACACCGGGGAG. Translation gives CASSGQDTGE. Given in full, the CDR3 is CASSGQDTGELFF.

This clone was seen many times. The sequenced CDR3 bases are TGTGCCAGCAGTGAAAGGGACAGGGGCTACAATGAG. It yields the protein CASSERDRGYNE. The whole CDR3 reads CASSERDRGYNEQFF. The chain recombines TRBV2 with TRBJ2-1; 10 bases fit TRBD1. The CDR3 end lies 3 residues beyond the end of the read and is filled in from the germline J gene. The CDR3 has 15 residues. Germline trimming cut 2 bases from V and 3 bases from J; bases unmatched to any gene: 1. The germline gives CDR1 SNHLY, CDR2 FYNNEI. The full variable domain, in which reference TRBV2 and TRBJ2-1 provide the parts outside the CDR3, is EPEVTQTPSHQVTQMGQEVILRCVPISNHLYFYWYRQILGQKVEFLVSFYNNEISEKSEIFDDQFSVERPDGSNFTLKIRSTKLEDSAMYFCASSERDRGYNEQFFGPGTRLTVL.

This clone showed up many times. The read is 3 residues too short to cover the CDR3 end, so that end is filled in from the germline J gene. This chain links TRBV5-6 with TRBJ2-3; D is unclear. The germline V gene has CDR1 SGHDT and CDR2 YYEEEE. V was pared by 0 bases and J by 4 bases, with 6 bases between. This CDR3 has 13 amino acids. CDR3: CASSLGLSDTQYF. The part of the CDR3 DNA that was read is TGTGCCAGCAGCTTGGGACTTTCAGATACG.

The sample holds many counts of this clone. The read stops 3 residues short of the end of the CDR3; the missing end is completed from the germline J gene. The chain carries TRBV5-1 and TRBJ1-3; 9 positions match TRBD1. CDR1 and CDR2 from the germline V gene are SGHRS and YFSETQ. Trimming removed 1 base from V and 7 bases from J; junction bases left unmatched: 6. CDR3 length equals 15 residues. CDR3 DNA (partial): TGCGCCAGCAGCTTGATGGCCGGGACAGGGAACACC. Translated, it gives CASSLMAGTGNT. The entire CDR3 sequence reads CASSLMAGTGNTIYF.

In this sample, this clone turned up many times. The read ends 3 residues shy of where the CDR3 ends; the end is completed using the germline J gene. The chain links TRBV7-2 to TRBJ2-5; no definite D call. The CDR3 consists of 13 residues. V gave up 4 bases and J gave up 1 base, with 7 bases separating them. Germline CDR1 reads SGHTA; CDR2 reads FQGNSA. The part of the CDR3 DNA that was read is TGTGCCAGCAGCTCCCGCGTCCAAGAGACC. Amino acids: CASSSRVQET. The whole CDR3 protein reads CASSSRVQETQYF.

This clone was seen repeatedly, ten times or more. The read comes to an end 3 residues before the CDR3 does, leaving the germline J gene to fill in the end. The V call is TRBV18, the J call TRBJ2-5; 9 bases agree with TRBD1. V gave up 2 bases and J gave up 1 base; unmatched junction bases: 5. Germline CDR1 reads KGHSH; CDR2 reads LQKENI. CDR3 size: 16 residues. The CDR3 reads CASSPKQGAGQETQYF. The DNA read from the CDR3 is TGTGCCAGCTCACCAAAACAGGGGGCTGGCCAAGAGACC.

Worth noting for this clone: The read halts 3 residues ahead of the CDR3 end, with the missing end drawn from the germline J gene. The chain has TRBV7-9 and TRBJ2-3; D perhaps matches TRBD2 (5 bases). Germline V CDR1 and CDR2: SEHNR, FQNEAQ (reference sequence). The CDR3 sequence is 15 residues long. CDR3 bases read: TGTGCCAGCAGCTGGGAGTTGCGACTCGGGGAGACG. It yields the protein CASSWELRLGET. The whole CDR3 reads CASSWELRLGETQYF. Based on the CDR3 plus reference TRBV7-9 and TRBJ2-3, the full variable domain is DTGVSQNPRHKITKRGQNVTFRCDPISEHNRLYWYRQTLGQGPEFLTYFQNEAQLEKSRLLSDRFSAERPKGSFSTLEIQRTEQGDSAMYLCASSWELRLGETQYFGPGTRLTVL.

This clone came up many times. The read comes to an end 3 residues before the CDR3 does, leaving the germline J gene to fill in the end. The J gene is TRBJ2-1, the V gene TRBV5-4, with 13 bases identical to TRBD2. The germline V gene encodes CDR1 SGHNT and CDR2 YYREEE (reference sequence). V was pared by 0 bases and J by 9 bases, with 3 bases of the junction left unmatched. This CDR3 is built from 15 residues. CDR3 DNA (partial): TGTGCCAGCAGCTTGGGAGGACTAGCGGGAGTTGAG. This sequence encodes CASSLGGLAGVE. The CDR3 in full is CASSLGGLAGVEQFF. Combining the CDR3 with reference TRBV5-4 and TRBJ2-1 gives the whole variable domain ETGVTQSPTHLIKTRGQQVTLRCSSQSGHNTVSWYQQALGQGPQFIFQYYREEENGRGNFPPRFSGLQFPNYSSELNVNALELDDSALYLCASSLGGLAGVEQFFGPGTRLTVL.

This clone was seen more than once but under ten times. The read finishes 3 residues shy of the CDR3 end, and the germline J gene is used to complete it. The chain recombines TRBV19 with TRBJ1-5, with D perhaps TRBD1 (6 bases). Trimming removed 7 bases from V and 1 base from J, with 14 bases in between. This CDR3 comprises 15 residues. Germline V CDR1 and CDR2: LNHDA, SQIVND (reference sequence). This chain's CDR3 is CASKGGVGSNQPQHF. Incomplete CDR3 DNA: TGTGCCAGTAAGGGGGGGGTAGGGAGCAATCAGCCC.

This clone was counted only a few times. From the germline J gene comes the end of the CDR3, since the read stops 3 residues before it. V is TRBV19 and J is TRBJ1-2, with TRBD1 matching 8 bases. The CDR3 is 15 residues long. CDR1 and CDR2 from the germline V gene are LNHDA and SQIVND (reference sequence). The sequenced CDR3 bases are TGTGCCAGTAGTCCCCGGACAGGGATCATGAATACC. This sequence encodes CASSPRTGIMNT. The complete CDR3 protein is CASSPRTGIMNTYTF.

This clone has a handful of counts. The missing CDR3 end, 3 residues past where the read stops, is filled in from the germline J gene. The chain links TRBV2 to TRBJ1-2, with D unclear. V lost 6 bases and J 6 bases, leaving 20 bases between the germline ends. This CDR3 comprises 15 residues. CDR1 is SNHLY and CDR2 is FYNNEI in the germline V gene. CDR3 amino acids: CASSDFLPGRNGYTF. CDR3 DNA (partial): TGTGCCAGCAGCGATTTCCTACCGGGGAGGAATGGC.

In its sample, this clone was seen many times. The CDR3 is cut off 3 residues early in the read; its end comes from the germline J gene. The V and J genes are TRBV18 and TRBJ2-7; perhaps TRBD1 as D (5 bases). Between the trimmed V and J ends, which lost 4 bases and 2 bases, there was a span of 15 bases. Germline V CDR1 and CDR2: KGHSH, LQKENI. CDR3 size: 15 residues. Incomplete CDR3 DNA: TGTGCCAGCTCACTAACAAAAGACAGAACCTACGAG. As protein: CASSLTKDRTYE. The full CDR3 sequence reads CASSLTKDRTYEQYF.